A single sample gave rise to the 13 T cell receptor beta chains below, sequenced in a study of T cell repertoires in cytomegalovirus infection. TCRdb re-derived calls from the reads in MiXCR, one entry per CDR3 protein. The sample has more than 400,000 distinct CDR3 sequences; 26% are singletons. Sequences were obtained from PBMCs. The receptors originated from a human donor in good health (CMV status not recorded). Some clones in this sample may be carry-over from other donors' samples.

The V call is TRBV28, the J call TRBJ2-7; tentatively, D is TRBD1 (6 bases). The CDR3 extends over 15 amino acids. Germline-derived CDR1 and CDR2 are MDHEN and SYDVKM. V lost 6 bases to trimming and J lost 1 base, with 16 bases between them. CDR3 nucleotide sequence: TGTGCCAGCAGACAACCAACAGGGTTGTCCTACGAGCAGTACTTC. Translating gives CASRQPTGLSYEQYF.

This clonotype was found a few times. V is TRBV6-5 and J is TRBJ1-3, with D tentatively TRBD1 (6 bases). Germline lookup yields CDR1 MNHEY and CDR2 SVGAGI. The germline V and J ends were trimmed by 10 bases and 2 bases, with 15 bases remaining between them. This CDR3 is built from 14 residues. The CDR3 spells CATRWGAAGNTIYF. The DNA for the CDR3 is TGTGCCACCCGGTGGGGGGCGGCTGGAAACACCATATATTTT.

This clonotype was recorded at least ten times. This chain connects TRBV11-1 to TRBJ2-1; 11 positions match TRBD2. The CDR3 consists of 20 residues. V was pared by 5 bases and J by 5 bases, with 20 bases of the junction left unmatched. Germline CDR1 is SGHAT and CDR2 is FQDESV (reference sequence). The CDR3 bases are TGTGCCAGCAGCGTCTACAGGGGTTTCCTGACTAGCGGGACCCACAATGAGCAGTTCTTC. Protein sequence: CASSVYRGFLTSGTHNEQFF.

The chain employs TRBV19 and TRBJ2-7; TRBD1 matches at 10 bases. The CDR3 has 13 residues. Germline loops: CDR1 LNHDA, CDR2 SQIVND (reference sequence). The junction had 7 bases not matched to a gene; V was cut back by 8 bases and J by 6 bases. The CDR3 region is CASGTGQGSEQYF. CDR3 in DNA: TGTGCCAGTGGGACGGGACAGGGGTCCGAGCAGTACTTC.

CDR3 in amino acids: CASGLTGQIDTGELFF. DNA for the CDR3: TGTGCCAGCGGCCTGACGGGACAGATAGACACCGGGGAGCTGTTTTTT. V usage is TRBV28 and J usage is TRBJ2-2; TRBD1 matches at 7 bases. Germline CDR1 is MDHEN and CDR2 is SYDVKM. CDR3 length: 16 amino acids. The ends lost 8 bases at V and 3 bases at J; junction bases unmatched: 12. Supplemented by reference TRBV28 and TRBJ2-2, the full variable domain reads DVKVTQSSRYLVKRTGEKVFLECVQDMDHENMFWYRQDPGLGLRLIYFSYDVKMKEKGDIPEGYSVSREKKERFSLILESASTNQTSMYLCASGLTGQIDTGELFFGEGSRLTVL.

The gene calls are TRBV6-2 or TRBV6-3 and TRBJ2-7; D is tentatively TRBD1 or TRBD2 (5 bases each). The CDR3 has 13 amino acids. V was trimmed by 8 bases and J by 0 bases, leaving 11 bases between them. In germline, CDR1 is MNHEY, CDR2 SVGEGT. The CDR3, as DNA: TGTGCCAGCGCCTTCGGGGCCTCCTACGAGCAGTACGTC. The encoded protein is CASAFGASYEQYV.

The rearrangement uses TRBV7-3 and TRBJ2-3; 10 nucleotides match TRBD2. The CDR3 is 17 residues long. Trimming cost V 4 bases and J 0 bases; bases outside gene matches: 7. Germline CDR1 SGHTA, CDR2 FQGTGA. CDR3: CASSSRAGGPSTDTQYF. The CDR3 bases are TGTGCCAGCAGCTCGCGAGCGGGAGGGCCCAGCACAGATACGCAGTATTTT.

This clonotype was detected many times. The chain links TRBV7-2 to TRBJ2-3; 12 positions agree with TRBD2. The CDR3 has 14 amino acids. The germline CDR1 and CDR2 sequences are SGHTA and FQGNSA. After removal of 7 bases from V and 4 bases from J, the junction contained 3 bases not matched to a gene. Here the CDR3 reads CASTSGRAADTQYF. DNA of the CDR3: TGTGCCAGCACTAGCGGGAGGGCCGCAGATACGCAGTATTTT.

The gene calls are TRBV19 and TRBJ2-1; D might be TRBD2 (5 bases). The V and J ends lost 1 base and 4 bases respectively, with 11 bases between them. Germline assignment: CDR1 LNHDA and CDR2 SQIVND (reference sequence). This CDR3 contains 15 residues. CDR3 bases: TGTGCCAGTAGTATAGCCTCCGGGGTATACAATGAGCAGTTCTTC. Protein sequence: CASSIASGVYNEQFF. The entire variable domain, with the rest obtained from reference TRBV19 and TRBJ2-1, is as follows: DGGITQSPKYLFRKEGQNVTLSCEQNLNHDAMYWYRQDPGQGLRLIYYSQIVNDFQKGDIAEGYSVSREKKESFPLTVTSAQKNPTAFYLCASSIASGVYNEQFFGPGTRLTVL.

DNA for the CDR3: TGTGCCAGCAGCCAGATACTAGCGGGAGACAAAAACAATGAGCAGTTCTTC. This codes for CASSQILAGDKNNEQFF. The chain has TRBV4-2 and TRBJ2-1; 11 nucleotides line up with TRBD2. The CDR3 has 17 residues. From germline, CDR1 is LGHNA and CDR2 YNFKEQ. V was clipped by 3 bases and J by 5 bases; unmatched bases: 9.

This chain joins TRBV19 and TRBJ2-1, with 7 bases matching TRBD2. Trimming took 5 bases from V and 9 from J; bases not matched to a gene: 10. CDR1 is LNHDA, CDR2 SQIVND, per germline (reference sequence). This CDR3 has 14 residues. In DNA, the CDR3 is TGTGCCAGTAGTTCGCCGACTAGCAGGTCTGAGCAGTTCTTC. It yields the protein CASSSPTSRSEQFF.

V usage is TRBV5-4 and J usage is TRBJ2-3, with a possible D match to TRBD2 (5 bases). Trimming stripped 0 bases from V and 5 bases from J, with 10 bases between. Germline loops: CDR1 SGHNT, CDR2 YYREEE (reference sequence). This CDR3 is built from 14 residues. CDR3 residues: CASSLGSVKDTQYF. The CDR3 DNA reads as TGTGCCAGCAGCTTGGGTAGCGTAAAAGATACGCAGTATTTT.

CDR3 protein: CASSTAGLAEETQYF. CDR3 coding DNA: TGTGCCAGCAGCACGGCAGGACTAGCGGAAGAGACCCAGTACTTC. The rearrangement links TRBV5-4 to TRBJ2-5, with 10 positions matching TRBD2. The ends lost 4 bases at V and 3 bases at J; junction bases unmatched: 6. CDR1 is SGHNT and CDR2 is YYREEE in the germline V gene (reference sequence). There are 15 residues in the CDR3.